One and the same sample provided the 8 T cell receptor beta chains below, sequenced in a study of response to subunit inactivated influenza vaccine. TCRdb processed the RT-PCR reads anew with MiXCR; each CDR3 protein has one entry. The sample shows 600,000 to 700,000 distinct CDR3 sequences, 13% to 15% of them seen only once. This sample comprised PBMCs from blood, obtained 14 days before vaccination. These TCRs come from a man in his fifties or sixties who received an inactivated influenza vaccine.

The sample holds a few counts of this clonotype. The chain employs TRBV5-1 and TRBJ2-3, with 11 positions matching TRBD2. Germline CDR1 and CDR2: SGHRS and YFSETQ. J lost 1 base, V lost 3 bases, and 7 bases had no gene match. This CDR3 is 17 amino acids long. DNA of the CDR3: TGCGCCAGCAGCTACCTAGCGGGAGGCGCGGGCACAGATACGCAGTATTTT. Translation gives CASSYLAGGAGTDTQYF.

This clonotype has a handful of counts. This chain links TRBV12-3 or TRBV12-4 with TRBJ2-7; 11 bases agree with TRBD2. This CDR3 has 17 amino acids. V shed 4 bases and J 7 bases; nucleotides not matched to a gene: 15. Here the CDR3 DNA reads TGTGCCAGCAGTTCACCTGGGGGACTAGCGGCACCCTGGGAGCAGTACTTC. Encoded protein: CASSSPGGLAAPWEQYF.

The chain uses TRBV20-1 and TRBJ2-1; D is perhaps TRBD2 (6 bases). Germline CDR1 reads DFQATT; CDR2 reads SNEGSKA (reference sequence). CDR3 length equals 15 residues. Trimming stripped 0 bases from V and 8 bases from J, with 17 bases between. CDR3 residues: CSARERFGGTYEQFF. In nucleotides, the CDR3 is TGCAGTGCTAGAGAGCGTTTCGGGGGAACCTATGAGCAGTTCTTC.

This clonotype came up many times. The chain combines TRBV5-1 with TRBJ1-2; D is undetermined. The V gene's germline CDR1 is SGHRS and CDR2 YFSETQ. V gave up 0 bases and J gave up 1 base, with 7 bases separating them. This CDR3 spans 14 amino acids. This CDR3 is CASSLVGDNYGYTF. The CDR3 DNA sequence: TGCGCCAGCAGCTTGGTTGGGGATAACTATGGCTACACCTTC. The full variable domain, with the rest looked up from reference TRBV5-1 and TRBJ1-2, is KAGVTQTPRYLIKTRGQQVTLSCSPISGHRSVSWYQQTPGQGLQFLFEYFSETQRNKGNFPGRFSGRQFSNSRSEMNVSTLELGDSALYLCASSLVGDNYGYTFGSGTRLTVV.

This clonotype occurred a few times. The CDR3 sequence: CATSELGGNEQFF. The CDR3 DNA sequence: TGTGCCACCAGTGAGCTAGGGGGGAATGAGCAGTTCTTC. The gene calls are TRBV24-1 and TRBJ2-1; the D call may be TRBD1 or TRBD2 (6 bases each). V dropped 4 bases and J dropped 7 bases, with 10 bases sitting between them. Germline V CDR1 and CDR2: KGHDR, SFDVKD. This CDR3 spans 13 amino acids.

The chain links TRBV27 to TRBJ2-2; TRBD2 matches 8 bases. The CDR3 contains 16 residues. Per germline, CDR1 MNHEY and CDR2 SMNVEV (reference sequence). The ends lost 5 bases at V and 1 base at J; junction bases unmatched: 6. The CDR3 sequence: CASSISGNLNTGELFF. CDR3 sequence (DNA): TGTGCCAGCAGTATTAGCGGGAACTTGAACACCGGGGAGCTGTTTTTT.

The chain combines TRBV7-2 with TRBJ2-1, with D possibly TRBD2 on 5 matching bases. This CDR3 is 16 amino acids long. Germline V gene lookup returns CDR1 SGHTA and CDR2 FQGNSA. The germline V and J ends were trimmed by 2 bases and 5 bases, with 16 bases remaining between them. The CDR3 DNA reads TGTGCCAGCAGCTTAAGTAGGCTAGCTGGAAACAATGAGCAGTTCTTC. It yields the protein CASSLSRLAGNNEQFF.

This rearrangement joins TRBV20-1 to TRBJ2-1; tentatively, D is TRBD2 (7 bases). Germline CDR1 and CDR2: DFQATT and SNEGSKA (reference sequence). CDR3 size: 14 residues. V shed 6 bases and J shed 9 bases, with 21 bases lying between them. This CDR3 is CSAIMGRGRLEQFF. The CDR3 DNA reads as TGCAGTGCCATCATGGGGCGGGGGCGGCTTGAGCAGTTCTTC.